These 26 T cell receptor beta chains were all obtained from the same sample, sequenced in a study of beta chain features in type 1 diabetes. Since all of the isolated RNA was reverse transcribed, expressed TCRB transcripts were what got sequenced. Method: immunoSEQ multiplex PCR; TCRdb's copy keeps in-frame clones and lacks some. The table records 350,000 to 400,000 clones, about 15% of them present only once. The sequencing sample was made of naive CD4+ T cells from blood. Receptor source: a woman younger than 30 in good health.

This clone was picked up a small number of times. The chain carries TRBV19 and TRBJ2-7; 9 nucleotides line up with TRBD2. The CDR3 spans 14 residues. After removal of 5 bases from V and 7 bases from J, the junction contained 9 bases not matched to a gene. Germline values: CDR1 LNHDA, CDR2 SQIVND (reference sequence). In nucleotides, the CDR3 is TGTGCCAGTAGTTCCCTAGCGGGATTGAGAGAGCAGTACTTC. This translates into CASSSLAGLREQYF.

This rearrangement joins TRBV28 to TRBJ1-2; 9 bases map to TRBD1. V shed 7 bases and J 6 bases; nucleotides not matched to a gene: 12. This CDR3 is 15 amino acids long. CDR1 and CDR2 from the germline V gene are MDHEN and SYDVKM. CDR3 region: CASTAGGTGYHGYTF. CDR3 bases: TGTGCCAGCACCGCCGGGGGGACAGGGTACCATGGCTACACCTTC.

This clone was recorded a few times. The V call is TRBV7-8, the J call TRBJ2-4, with TRBD1 matching 8 bases. This CDR3 has 16 residues. Trimming cost V 1 base and J 0 bases; bases outside gene matches: 2. Per the germline V gene, CDR1 is SGHVS and CDR2 is FQNEAQ. CDR3 coding DNA: TGTGCCAGCAGCTTAGAGGACAGGGTAGCCAAAAACATTCAGTACTTC. Translation: CASSLEDRVAKNIQYF.

The genes are TRBV28 and TRBJ1-5; TRBD1 agrees at 11 bases. The junction had 7 bases not matched to a gene; V was cut back by 3 bases and J by 6 bases. CDR3 length equals 16 residues. CDR1 and CDR2 (germline): MDHEN, SYDVKM. DNA of the CDR3: TGTGCCAGCAGTTTCCTTGGGACAGGGGGACGTCAGCCCCAGCATTTT. Protein: CASSFLGTGGRQPQHF.

This sequence joins TRBV6-5 and TRBJ2-2; a weak D match, TRBD1 (6 bases). This CDR3 is 14 amino acids long. V was cut by 2 bases and J by 5 bases, with 9 bases left in between. CDR1 and CDR2 (germline): MNHEY, SVGAGI. CDR3 nucleotide sequence: TGTGCCAGCAGTTACGTCAGGGGAACCGGGGAGCTGTTTTTT. Protein sequence: CASSYVRGTGELFF.

This chain joins TRBV7-9 and TRBJ2-5; 9 nucleotides match TRBD1. CDR3 length: 17 amino acids. J was trimmed by 4 bases and V by 4 bases; bases with no gene match: 13. The germline gives CDR1 SEHNR, CDR2 FQNEAQ (reference sequence). The CDR3 nucleotides read TGTGCCAGCAGCTCCGCTCCCGGGACAGGGATAAGAGAGACCCAGTACTTC. It codes for CASSSAPGTGIRETQYF.

Only a few counts were recorded for this clone. The chain carries TRBV28 and TRBJ2-1, with 9 bases aligning to TRBD2. The CDR3 sequence is 20 residues long. The V gene end was trimmed by 5 bases and the J gene end by 0 bases; junction bases not matched to a gene: 17. CDR1 is MDHEN and CDR2 is SYDVKM in the germline V gene. The CDR3 protein is CASSQQPGLAEGSSYNEQFF. CDR3 in DNA: TGTGCCAGCAGTCAACAACCGGGACTAGCAGAAGGGAGCTCCTACAATGAGCAGTTCTTC.

This clone has just a few counts. The V call is TRBV27, the J call TRBJ2-2, with TRBD1 identical over 10 bases. Losses at the gene ends were 8 bases for V and 7 bases for J; bases not matched to a gene: 4. The CDR3 length is 13 residues. Germline V gene sequence: CDR1 MNHEY, CDR2 SMNVEV (reference sequence). As DNA, the CDR3 is TGTGCCAGCCGGGGACAGGGGATCGGGGAGCTGTTTTTT. This sequence encodes CASRGQGIGELFF.

A few counts support this clone. The rearrangement links TRBV18 to TRBJ2-5; D is ambiguous. Germline loops: CDR1 KGHSH, CDR2 LQKENI. CDR3 length: 14 amino acids. Trimming took off 3 bases at V and 2 bases at J, with 10 bases between the two ends. CDR3 protein: CASSPTLEQETQYF. The CDR3 DNA reads as TGTGCCAGCTCACCGACTCTAGAACAAGAGACCCAGTACTTC.

This chain links TRBV19 with TRBJ2-2, with D unclear. Germline values: CDR1 LNHDA, CDR2 SQIVND (reference sequence). Trimming took 3 bases from V and 5 from J, leaving 7 bases between them. The CDR3 is 13 residues long. CDR3 sequence (DNA): TGTGCCAGTAGTATCCCAGATACCGGGGAGCTGTTTTTT. This codes for CASSIPDTGELFF.

This clone was counted only a few times. The chain carries TRBV18 and TRBJ1-2, with a weak D call TRBD1 (5 bases). CDR3 length: 13 residues. CDR1 is KGHSH, CDR2 LQKENI, per germline. V dropped 0 bases and J dropped 7 bases, with 9 bases sitting between them. The CDR3 region has the DNA TGTGCCAGCTCACCACCCAGGGAAGTTGGCTACACCTTC. Protein product: CASSPPREVGYTF. The entire variable domain, with the rest obtained from reference TRBV18 and TRBJ1-2, is as follows: NAGVMQNPRHLVRRRGQEARLRCSPMKGHSHVYWYRQLPEEGLKFMVYLQKENIIDESGMPKERFSAEFPKEGPSILRIQQVVRGDSAAYFCASSPPREVGYTFGSGTRLTVV.

This rearrangement joins TRBV7-2 to TRBJ2-7; 11 positions agree with TRBD2. CDR3 length equals 15 residues. V shed 5 bases and J 2 bases; nucleotides not matched to a gene: 5. CDR1 and CDR2 (germline): SGHTA, FQGNSA. CDR3 protein: CASSQGTSGPYEQYF. CDR3 DNA sequence: TGTGCCAGCAGCCAAGGGACTAGCGGTCCCTACGAGCAGTACTTC.

This chain connects TRBV2 to TRBJ2-2; 7 bases align to TRBD2. J was trimmed by 4 bases and V by 8 bases; bases with no gene match: 10. The germline gives CDR1 SNHLY, CDR2 FYNNEI. The CDR3 is made up of 15 amino acids. CDR3 DNA: TGTGCCAGCCGTATTTTTAGCGGGCTCACCGGGGAGCTGTTTTTT. Residues: CASRIFSGLTGELFF.

The rearrangement links TRBV9 to TRBJ2-3; D is uncertain. In germline, CDR1 is SGDLS, CDR2 YYNGEE. Trimming took 0 bases from V and 5 from J, leaving 7 bases between them. This CDR3 is built from 13 residues. CDR3 in DNA: TGTGCCAGCAGCGTAGCTCGGAGAGATACGCAGTATTTT. It yields the protein CASSVARRDTQYF.

A few counts support this clone. The V and J genes are TRBV2 and TRBJ2-1; unclear D gene. Germline V gene lookup returns CDR1 SNHLY and CDR2 FYNNEI. The CDR3 sequence is 14 residues long. The ends were cut back, 6 bases at V and 3 bases at J, with 12 bases in the middle. CDR3 nucleotides: TGTGCCAGCAGGGCGCTAACAGTCTACAATGAGCAGTTCTTC. It is translated as CASRALTVYNEQFF.

A word on this clone: This sample also contains other DNA sequences that code for the same CDR3. V and J are TRBV5-4 and TRBJ2-5; 13 nucleotides align to TRBD2. Trimming removed 0 bases from V and 4 bases from J; junction bases left unmatched: 0. Germline V lookup: CDR1 SGHNT, CDR2 YYREEE (reference sequence). CDR3 length: 15 amino acids. The DNA for the CDR3 is TGTGCCAGCAGCTTGGGACTAGCGGGAGGAGAGACCCAGTACTTC. As protein: CASSLGLAGGETQYF.

The table lists this clone with a few counts. The V call is TRBV7-8, the J call TRBJ2-1, with 14 bases aligning to TRBD2. The length of the CDR3 is 14 residues. From germline, CDR1 is SGHVS and CDR2 FQNEAQ. Trimming took 1 base from V and 15 from J; bases not matched to a gene: 5. CDR3 bases: TGTGCCAGCAGCTTAGGGACTAGCGGGAGGTTTGGGTTCTTC. Amino acids: CASSLGTSGRFGFF.

This clone occurred a few times. This chain joins TRBV4-1 and TRBJ2-5; D not resolved. The CDR3 runs to 13 residues. Germline CDR1 is MGHRA and CDR2 is YSYEKL. Trimming shortened V by 1 base and J by 7 bases, and 10 bases separated the two germline ends. CDR3 sequence (DNA): TGCGCCAGCAGCCAAGTAGAGAGCTCGACCCAGTACTTC. Its translation: CASSQVESSTQYF.

The sample holds a few counts of this clone. The chain combines TRBV11-2 with TRBJ2-7, with 9 positions matching TRBD1. The germline CDR1 and CDR2 sequences are SGHAT and FQNNGV. The ends lost 0 bases at V and 3 bases at J; junction bases unmatched: 6. This CDR3 contains 16 residues. The CDR3 loop is CASSLDGGTGFYEQYF. CDR3 DNA sequence: TGTGCCAGCAGCTTAGATGGAGGGACAGGGTTCTACGAGCAGTACTTC.

A few counts support this clone. The V gene is TRBV14, the J gene TRBJ2-3, with TRBD2 identical over 7 bases. Trimming took 4 bases from V and 4 from J; bases not matched to a gene: 11. Per the germline V gene, CDR1 is SGHDN and CDR2 is FVKESK. This CDR3 has 16 amino acids. The CDR3 DNA sequence: TGTGCCAGCAGCCCCAAAGGAGGGAGGGCCGCAGATACGCAGTATTTT. Translating gives CASSPKGGRAADTQYF.

The chain uses TRBV18 and TRBJ2-3; 8 bases line up with TRBD2. CDR3 length: 15 amino acids. The germline V gene encodes CDR1 KGHSH and CDR2 LQKENI. The V and J ends lost 3 bases and 9 bases, in that order; junction bases with no gene match: 11. CDR3 nucleotides: TGTGCCAGCTCACCGGAGCGGGAGCCTCTGTTGACGCAGTATTTT. It translates to CASSPEREPLLTQYF.

The chain is built from TRBV15 and TRBJ2-3, with D possibly matching TRBD2 (5 bases). V gave up 0 bases and J gave up 2 bases, with 12 bases separating them. CDR1 and CDR2 (germline): LNHNV, YYDKDF (reference sequence). This CDR3 comprises 16 residues. The CDR3, as DNA: TGTGCCACCAGCAGAGATGGAGGAGCCACCACAGATACGCAGTATTTT. Protein: CATSRDGGATTDTQYF.

The chain has TRBV27 and TRBJ1-2; the D gene is possibly TRBD1 (5 bases). Germline V gene data show CDR1 as MNHEY and CDR2 as SMNVEV (reference sequence). Trimming removed 1 base at V and 8 bases at J, with 11 bases between. This CDR3 spans 13 amino acids. CDR3: CASSLLRQGGYTF. The CDR3 DNA reads as TGTGCCAGCAGTTTATTGCGGCAGGGCGGCTACACCTTC.

This clone was recorded a few times. The rearrangement joins TRBV6-5 to TRBJ2-5; TRBD2 is a possible D gene (6 bases). CDR3 length: 15 residues. V shed 0 bases and J shed 5 bases, with 13 bases lying between them. Germline V gives CDR1 MNHEY, CDR2 SVGAGI. This CDR3 is CASSYSRTTDETQYF. CDR3 DNA sequence: TGTGCCAGCAGTTACTCGAGGACTACGGATGAGACCCAGTACTTC.

The chain carries TRBV18 and TRBJ1-1; possible D gene TRBD1, 5 bases. Germline V gene sequence: CDR1 KGHSH, CDR2 LQKENI. The CDR3 is 13 amino acids. Trimming shortened V by 2 bases and J by 7 bases, and 11 bases separated the two germline ends. The CDR3 DNA reads as TGTGCCAGCTCACCAACCCCCGGGGGTGAAGCTTTCTTT. This translates into CASSPTPGGEAFF. The complete variable domain, with remaining parts taken from reference TRBV18 and TRBJ1-1, reads NAGVMQNPRHLVRRRGQEARLRCSPMKGHSHVYWYRQLPEEGLKFMVYLQKENIIDESGMPKERFSAEFPKEGPSILRIQQVVRGDSAAYFCASSPTPGGEAFFGQGTRLTVV.

The chain joins TRBV27 to TRBJ2-7; D not certain. V was clipped by 6 bases and J by 0 bases, with 15 bases between them. The germline V gene has CDR1 MNHEY and CDR2 SMNVEV (reference sequence). This CDR3 contains 15 residues. CDR3 loop: CASSRFVDSSYEQYF. CDR3 bases: TGTGCCAGCAGCCGGTTTGTAGATAGCTCCTACGAGCAGTACTTC.